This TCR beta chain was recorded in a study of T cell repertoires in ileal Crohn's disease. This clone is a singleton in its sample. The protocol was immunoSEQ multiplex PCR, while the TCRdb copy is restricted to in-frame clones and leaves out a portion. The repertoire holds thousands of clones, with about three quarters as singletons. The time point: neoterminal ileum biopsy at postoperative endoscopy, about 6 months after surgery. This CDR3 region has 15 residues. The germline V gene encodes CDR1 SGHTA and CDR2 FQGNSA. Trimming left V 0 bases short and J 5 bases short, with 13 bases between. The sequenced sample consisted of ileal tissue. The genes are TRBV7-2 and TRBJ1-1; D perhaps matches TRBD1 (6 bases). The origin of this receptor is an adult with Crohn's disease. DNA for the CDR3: TGTGCCAGCAGCTTAGCGCGGGGGCGCGGGACTGAAGCTTTCTTT. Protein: CASSLARGRGTEAFF.